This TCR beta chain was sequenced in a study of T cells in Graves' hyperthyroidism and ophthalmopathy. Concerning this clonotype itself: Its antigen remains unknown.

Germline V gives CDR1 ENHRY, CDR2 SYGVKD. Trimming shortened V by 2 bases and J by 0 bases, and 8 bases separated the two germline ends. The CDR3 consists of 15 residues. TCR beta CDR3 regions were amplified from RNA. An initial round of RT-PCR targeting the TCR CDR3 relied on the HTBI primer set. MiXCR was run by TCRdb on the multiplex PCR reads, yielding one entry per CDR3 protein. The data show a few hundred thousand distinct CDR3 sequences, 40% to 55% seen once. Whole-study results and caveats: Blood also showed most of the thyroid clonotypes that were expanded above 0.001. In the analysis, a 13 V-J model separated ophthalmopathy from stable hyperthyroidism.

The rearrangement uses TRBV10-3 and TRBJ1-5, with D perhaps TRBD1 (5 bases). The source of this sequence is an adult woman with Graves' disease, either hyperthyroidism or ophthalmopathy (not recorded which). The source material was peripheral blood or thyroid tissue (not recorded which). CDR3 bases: TGTGCCATCAGTGAGGACAGATATAGCAATCAGCCCCAGCATTTT. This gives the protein CAISEDRYSNQPQHF.